Listed here is a single TCR beta chain. Its antigen is not identified. These data come from a study of monozygotic twins with inflammatory bowel disease. Notes on the study in general: Repertoire likeness was no different across concordant and discordant twins, perhaps owing to restricted power. Distinct T cell subtypes could not be told apart.

One blood sample of 2 to 2.5 ml was taken from each donor. The germline V gene has CDR1 LGHDT and CDR2 YNNKEL (reference sequence). The CDR3 covers 17 residues. TCRdb reanalyzed the 5' RACE reads, giving one entry per CDR3 protein sequence and no DNA. The sample is made up of 300,000 to 400,000 distinct CDR3 sequences, and the top ten hold 2.5% to 3% of it. What was sequenced was blood. The sequence derives from a human donor with ulcerative colitis or Crohn's disease, or a healthy co-twin of an affected twin (not recorded which). V usage is TRBV3-1 and J usage is TRBJ2-5; the D gene TCRdb calls, TRBD2, cannot be checked with no DNA. CDR3 amino acids: CASSQDRSGLGGETQYF.